This T cell receptor beta chain was recovered during a study of T cell responses to AZD1222 COVID-19 vaccine. The CDR3 loop spans 15 amino acids. The germline V and J ends were trimmed by 1 base and 4 bases, with 11 bases remaining between them. CDR1 is SGDLS and CDR2 is YYNGEE in the germline V gene. Generated by immunoSEQ multiplex PCR, the TCRdb table keeps only in-frame clones and is missing some. Of 250,000 to 300,000 clones listed, about 94% were seen once; the top ten hold roughly 0.51%. As for this clone: Its antigen is not known.

Study-level findings and limits: Across spike, vaccine-associated CD4 TCRs were found, dominant at 160-218 and 743-854. White British people made up most donors, females outnumbered males, and clonal diversity was possibly underestimated. Scientists sampled the repertoires only once the peak T cell response had passed. Two AZD1222 doses significantly raised spike-specific TCR breadth and depth over controls.

The TCR comes from an adult who received the AZD1222 COVID-19 vaccine. The sample consisted of peripheral blood, taken 28 days after the second AZD1222 dose. The chain recombines TRBV9 with TRBJ2-2; D is ambiguous. CDR3 coding DNA: TGTGCCAGCAGCGTATCGAGCAGCATCACCGGGGAGCTGTTTTTT. Its protein is CASSVSSSITGELFF.